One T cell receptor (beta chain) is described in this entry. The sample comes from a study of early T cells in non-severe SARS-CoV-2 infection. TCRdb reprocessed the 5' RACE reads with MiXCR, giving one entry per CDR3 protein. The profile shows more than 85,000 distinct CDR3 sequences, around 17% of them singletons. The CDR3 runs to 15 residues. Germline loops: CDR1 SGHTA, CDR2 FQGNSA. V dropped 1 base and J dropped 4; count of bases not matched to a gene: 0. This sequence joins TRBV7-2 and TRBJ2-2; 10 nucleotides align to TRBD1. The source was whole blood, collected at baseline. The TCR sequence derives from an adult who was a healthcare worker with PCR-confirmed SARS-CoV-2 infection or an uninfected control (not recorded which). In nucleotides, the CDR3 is TGTGCCAGCAGCTTAGGGGACAGGGGCACCGGGGAGCTGTTTTTT. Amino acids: CASSLGDRGTGELFF.